A single sample gave rise to the 16 T cell receptor beta chains below, sequenced in a study of T cells in Graves' hyperthyroidism and ophthalmopathy. TCR beta CDR3 region amplification was performed from RNA transcripts. RT-PCR in the first round (using the HTBI primer set) targeted the TCR CDR3. One entry per CDR3 protein results from TCRdb running MiXCR on the multiplex PCR reads. The sample holds approximately 330,000 distinct CDR3 sequences, approximately 18% seen once. The sequenced sample consisted of blood. These receptors all stem from a woman aged 50 to 60 with Graves' hyperthyroidism.

Regarding this clonotype: One junction end does not reproduce the germline sequence, and a read error may be involved. The V and J genes are TRBV27 and TRBJ1-1; no reliable D call. Germline CDR1 reads MNHEY; CDR2 reads SMNVEV (reference sequence). CDR3 size: 13 residues. DNA for the CDR3: TGTGCCAGCAGTTCATCACATTTCACTGAAGCTTCCTTT. Protein product: CASSSSHFTEASF.

This chain's CDR3 is CASSGWRAGALKGSYNEQFF. CDR3 nucleotides: TGTGCCAGCAGTGGGTGGAGAGCGGGCGCGCTAAAGGGGTCCTACAATGAGCAGTTCTTC. The chain joins TRBV25-1 to TRBJ2-1, with D possibly TRBD2 on 6 matching bases. V lost 4 bases and J lost 1, with 26 bases in between. The length of the CDR3 is 20 residues. CDR1 and CDR2 from the germline V gene are MGHDK and SYGVNS.

The sample holds many counts of this clonotype. This chain uses TRBV3-1 with TRBJ2-1; no firm D call. CDR1 is LGHDT, CDR2 YNNKEL, per germline (reference sequence). This CDR3 is 14 amino acids long. The V gene lost 0 bases and the J gene lost 7 bases, with 10 bases spanning the gap. CDR3 coding DNA: TGTGCCAGCAGCCAAGACTCAATAGTAAATGAGCAGTTCTTC. As protein: CASSQDSIVNEQFF.

The rearrangement links TRBV10-3 to TRBJ2-3; D ambiguous. CDR3 length: 12 amino acids. V lost 0 bases and J 6 bases, leaving 4 bases between the germline ends. The germline CDR1 and CDR2 sequences are ENHRY and SYGVKD. This CDR3 is CAISESEDTQYF. The CDR3 coding sequence is TGTGCCATCAGTGAGTCGGAGGATACGCAGTATTTT.

The table lists this clonotype with many counts. The chain couples TRBV10-3 to TRBJ2-7; a weak D match, TRBD2 (6 bases). CDR3 length: 14 residues. Trimming stripped 4 bases from V and 7 bases from J, with 17 bases between. The germline CDR1 and CDR2 sequences are ENHRY and SYGVKD. Here the CDR3 reads CAISGSRGTGEQYF. Written as DNA, the CDR3 is TGTGCCATCAGTGGTTCTCGCGGGACGGGGGAGCAGTACTTC.

This clonotype was observed a few times. The V call is TRBV5-1, the J call TRBJ2-7, with D tentatively TRBD2 (5 bases). V shed 4 bases and J shed 0 bases, with 17 bases lying between them. This CDR3 has 16 residues. Per the germline V gene, CDR1 is SGHRS and CDR2 is YFSETQ. The CDR3 spells CASSQSRGPSSYEQYF. CDR3 bases: TGCGCCAGCAGCCAGAGTCGAGGGCCGAGCTCCTACGAGCAGTACTTC.

J is TRBJ2-1 and V is TRBV10-1, with TRBD2 matching over 9 bases. V was clipped by 2 bases and J by 6 bases; unmatched bases: 5. This CDR3 has 15 amino acids. Germline V CDR1 and CDR2: WNHNN, SYGVQD (reference sequence). The CDR3 here is CASSEIAGDVNEQFF. Written as DNA, the CDR3 is TGCGCCAGCAGTGAGATAGCGGGAGATGTCAATGAGCAGTTCTTC.

The genes are TRBV20-1 and TRBJ2-3; 8 positions agree with TRBD1. CDR1 and CDR2 (germline): DFQATT, SNEGSKA (reference sequence). The CDR3 runs to 15 residues. Trimming removed 2 bases from V and 0 bases from J; junction bases left unmatched: 4. The CDR3 nucleotides read TGCAGTGCTAGAACTTGGGACAGGAGCACAGATACGCAGTATTTT. Amino acids: CSARTWDRSTDTQYF.

There are many counts of this clonotype. The V gene is TRBV3-1, the J gene TRBJ1-2, with D tentatively TRBD1 (6 bases). CDR1 and CDR2 (germline): LGHDT, YNNKEL (reference sequence). Trimming left V 6 bases short and J 4 bases short, with 12 bases between. The CDR3 loop spans 13 amino acids. The CDR3: CASSQTGLYGYTF. CDR3 nucleotide sequence: TGTGCCAGCAGTCAGACAGGACTCTATGGCTACACCTTC.

The gene calls are TRBV12-3 or TRBV12-4 and TRBJ2-5; D is unclear. CDR3 length equals 12 residues. V gave up 5 bases and J gave up 3 bases, with 7 bases separating them. CDR3 bases: TGTGCCAGCAGTGCCGGAGAAGAGACCCAGTACTTC. This translates into CASSAGEETQYF.

This clonotype was detected ten times or more. This sequence joins TRBV12-3 or TRBV12-4 and TRBJ2-4; D gene uncertain. The CDR3 contains 15 residues. V lost 1 base, J lost 3 bases, and 10 bases lay in between. The CDR3 DNA reads TGTGCCAGCAGTTTAGTGGGGTTCGGCAAAAACATTCAGTACTTC. Translating gives CASSLVGFGKNIQYF.

This clonotype was picked up a small number of times. The V gene is TRBV27, the J gene TRBJ1-5; D is perhaps TRBD1 (6 bases). Germline CDR1 and CDR2: MNHEY and SMNVEV (reference sequence). Trimming stripped 6 bases from V and 2 bases from J, with 14 bases between. The CDR3 runs 15 residues. Here the CDR3 DNA reads TGTGCCAGCAGATCAGGGGAGTCGCGCAATCAGCCCCAGCATTTT. Amino acids: CASRSGESRNQPQHF.

This clonotype was seen a handful of times. The V gene is TRBV29-1, the J gene TRBJ1-1, with a possible D match to TRBD1 (5 bases). This CDR3 is 14 amino acids long. Germline CDR1 SQVTM, CDR2 ANQGSEA. Trimming shortened V by 6 bases and J by 3 bases, and 17 bases separated the two germline ends. The chain's CDR3 is CSVNKGRRYTEAFF. CDR3 coding DNA: TGCAGCGTCAACAAGGGACGGCGATACACTGAAGCTTTCTTT.

This clonotype has at least ten counts. The V and J genes are TRBV20-1 and TRBJ2-7, with 10 bases matching TRBD2. Germline V CDR1 and CDR2: DFQATT, SNEGSKA (reference sequence). With 6 bases clipped from V and 5 bases from J, the junction kept 10 bases outside the gene matches. This CDR3 contains 14 residues. The CDR3 here is CSAPKREGRHEQYF. As DNA, the CDR3 is TGCAGTGCCCCGAAGCGGGAGGGCCGCCACGAGCAGTACTTC.

The gene calls are TRBV11-2 and TRBJ2-1; 12 bases fit TRBD2. The CDR3 extends over 16 amino acids. CDR1 SGHAT and CDR2 FQNNGV come from the germline V gene. The V gene end was trimmed by 5 bases and the J gene end by 8 bases; junction bases not matched to a gene: 10. CDR3 DNA: TGTGCCAGCAGCCCGCGGGCTAGCGGGGGGGTTTATGAGCAGTTCTTC. Its translation is CASSPRASGGVYEQFF.

This chain links TRBV18 with TRBJ1-2; tentatively, D is TRBD1 (5 bases). Deletions cut 5 bases from V and 8 bases from J, with 18 bases between. The CDR3 contains 14 residues. Per germline, CDR1 KGHSH and CDR2 LQKENI. CDR3 in DNA: TGTGCCAGCTCATTACCCGGGGCAACGACGGGCTACACCTTC. It codes for CASSLPGATTGYTF. Together with reference TRBV18 and TRBJ1-2, the CDR3 gives the full variable domain: NAGVMQNPRHLVRRRGQEARLRCSPMKGHSHVYWYRQLPEEGLKFMVYLQKENIIDESGMPKERFSAEFPKEGPSILRIQQVVRGDSAAYFCASSLPGATTGYTFGSGTRLTVV.